The 19 T cell receptor beta chains listed next were all sequenced from one sample in a study of cytomegalovirus exposure and HLA in healthy donors. This table comes from immunoSEQ multiplex PCR, and its TCRdb copy is limited to in-frame clones, with some not included. The data contain roughly 180,000 clones, approximately 89% of them singletons. Sequencing was performed on PBMCs. The receptors were gathered from a man aged 30-40 years in good health and CMV-seropositive.

On this clone itself: An end of the junction differs from the germline gene, which may be a read error. The chain carries TRBV15 and TRBJ2-7; TRBD2 is a possible D gene (6 bases). The germline CDR1 and CDR2 sequences are LNHNV and YYDKDF (reference sequence). CDR3 length: 15 residues. CDR3 DNA sequence: TGTGCCGCCAGCAGACGGGACTTTGGTAACTACGAGCAGTACTTC. Translating it yields CAASRRDFGNYEQYF.

J is TRBJ2-5 and V is TRBV2; D may be TRBD1 (6 bases). V was pared by 4 bases and J by 5 bases, with 8 bases between. The germline CDR1 and CDR2 sequences are SNHLY and FYNNEI. This CDR3 has 12 residues. The CDR3 DNA sequence: TGTGCCAGCAGTGTCCAGGGGGAGACCCAGTACTTC. This sequence encodes CASSVQGETQYF.

About this clone itself: This CDR3 is also generated by other DNA sequences in the sample. The chain employs TRBV11-3 and TRBJ2-3; 14 nucleotides agree with TRBD2. The ends lost 3 bases at V and 3 bases at J; junction bases unmatched: 2. The length of the CDR3 is 16 residues. Germline V gene sequence: CDR1 SGHNT, CDR2 YENEEA. The CDR3 sequence: CASSLGTSGSTDTQYF. CDR3 DNA: TGTGCCAGCAGCTTGGGGACTAGCGGGAGTACAGATACGCAGTATTTT.

This chain links TRBV4-3 with TRBJ2-7, with D perhaps matching TRBD2 (7 bases). V shed 0 bases and J shed 6 bases, with 18 bases lying between them. The CDR3 sequence is 16 residues long. CDR1 and CDR2 (germline): LGHNA, YSLEER. DNA of the CDR3: TGCGCCAGCAGCCAAGATAGGAGGGGGGGGAGATCCGAGCAGTACTTC. This gives the protein CASSQDRRGGRSEQYF.

A note on this clone: Within the sample, other DNA sequences also encode this same CDR3. V usage is TRBV7-9 and J usage is TRBJ2-7; no clear D gene. V was cut by 5 bases and J by 1 base, with 6 bases left in between. This CDR3 spans 12 amino acids. CDR1 and CDR2 (germline): SEHNR, FQNEAQ (reference sequence). CDR3 in DNA: TGTGCCAGCAGCCTGGGATCCTACGAGCAGTACTTC. This gives the protein CASSLGSYEQYF.

The V and J genes are TRBV5-6 and TRBJ1-1, with D possibly being TRBD1 (6 bases). There are 15 residues in the CDR3. Germline loops: CDR1 SGHDT, CDR2 YYEEEE. Trimming took 4 bases from V and 1 from J, leaving 14 bases between them. The chain's CDR3 is CASSMMGAENTEAFF. CDR3 DNA sequence: TGTGCCAGCAGCATGATGGGGGCCGAGAACACTGAAGCTTTCTTT.

The chain links TRBV19 to TRBJ2-1, with 13 bases fitting TRBD2. CDR3 length equals 16 residues. Germline loops: CDR1 LNHDA, CDR2 SQIVND (reference sequence). Trimming removed 1 base from V and 6 bases from J; junction bases left unmatched: 3. CDR3 residues: CASSIVGTSGINEQFF. In DNA, the CDR3 is TGTGCCAGTAGTATAGTTGGGACTAGCGGGATCAATGAGCAGTTCTTC.

This chain links TRBV5-1 with TRBJ2-7; 11 positions agree with TRBD1. The CDR3 sequence is 17 residues long. V dropped 2 bases and J dropped 0; count of bases not matched to a gene: 7. From germline, CDR1 is SGHRS and CDR2 YFSETQ. The CDR3 DNA is TGCGCCAGCAGCTTTGGCCCCGGGACAGGGGGCTCCTACGAGCAGTACTTC. Its translation is CASSFGPGTGGSYEQYF.

The chain has TRBV27 and TRBJ2-1, with D tentatively TRBD1 (5 bases). The CDR3 spans 10 residues. Germline V gene data show CDR1 as MNHEY and CDR2 as SMNVEV (reference sequence). The V and J ends lost 7 bases and 16 bases respectively, with 14 bases between them. The CDR3 DNA is TGTGCCAGCAAGGGGCCCGGTATATTCTTC. Protein product: CASKGPGIFF.

The genes are TRBV5-1 and TRBJ1-1; tentatively, D is TRBD1 (6 bases). Trimming left V 4 bases short and J 0 bases short, with 10 bases between. This CDR3 is 14 amino acids long. The germline gives CDR1 SGHRS, CDR2 YFSETQ. In DNA, the CDR3 is TGCGCCAGCAGCGCCCAGGGGATGAACACTGAAGCTTTCTTT. Its translation: CASSAQGMNTEAFF.

The DNA for the CDR3 is TGTGCCAGCAGTGAAGGGCGGGGCCAGTACTTC. Translation: CASSEGRGQYF. The rearrangement links TRBV6-1 to TRBJ2-7; maybe TRBD2 (6 bases). This CDR3 is 11 amino acids long. The V end was cut by 1 base, the J end by 10 bases, with 8 bases between. Germline V CDR1 and CDR2: MNHNS, SASEGT.

V usage is TRBV30 and J usage is TRBJ1-2; no definite D call. The V gene's germline CDR1 is GTSNPN and CDR2 SVGIG (reference sequence). The germline V and J ends were trimmed by 0 bases and 6 bases, with 14 bases remaining between them. The CDR3 runs 14 residues. The CDR3 sequence: CAWSVLGPRDGYTF. CDR3 nucleotide sequence: TGTGCCTGGAGTGTACTTGGTCCTCGGGATGGCTACACCTTC.

The rearrangement uses TRBV28 and TRBJ1-5, with D uncertain. The CDR3 sequence is 15 residues long. Germline assignment: CDR1 MDHEN and CDR2 SYDVKM. The V end was cut by 2 bases, the J end by 7 bases, with 15 bases between. The CDR3 loop reads CASSLGVIQVQPQHF. CDR3 nucleotide sequence: TGTGCCAGCAGTTTAGGAGTGATTCAGGTCCAGCCCCAGCATTTT.

The V call is TRBV4-1, the J call TRBJ2-5, with 8 positions matching TRBD1. This CDR3 contains 14 residues. The V gene end was trimmed by 4 bases and the J gene end by 4 bases; junction bases not matched to a gene: 5. Germline lookup yields CDR1 MGHRA and CDR2 YSYEKL. CDR3 in DNA: TGCGCCAGCAGCCGATGGACAGGGCCAGAGACCCAGTACTTC. It translates to CASSRWTGPETQYF.

This clone was observed a few times. The chain joins TRBV5-4 to TRBJ1-3; TRBD1 matches 9 bases. The CDR3 has 16 amino acids. J lost 4 bases, V lost 2 bases, and 7 bases had no gene match. Germline values: CDR1 SGHNT, CDR2 YYREEE (reference sequence). CDR3 nucleotides: TGTGCCAGCAGCTTCGGGGACAGGGACGGAGGAAACACCATATATTTT. Residues: CASSFGDRDGGNTIYF. Drawing the rest from reference TRBV5-4 and TRBJ1-3, the complete variable domain is ETGVTQSPTHLIKTRGQQVTLRCSSQSGHNTVSWYQQALGQGPQFIFQYYREEENGRGNFPPRFSGLQFPNYSSELNVNALELDDSALYLCASSFGDRDGGNTIYFGEGSWLTVV.

V is TRBV29-1 and J is TRBJ1-1; TRBD1 matches 9 bases. Trimming at V came to 2 bases and at J to 5 bases, leaving 6 bases not matched to a gene. The CDR3 spans 14 residues. Germline CDR1 and CDR2: SQVTM and ANQGSEA. DNA of the CDR3: TGCAGCGTTGAAAAGGGACAGGGTGTGACTGAAGCTTTCTTT. Translated, it gives CSVEKGQGVTEAFF.

The V and J genes are TRBV11-2 and TRBJ2-1, with TRBD2 identical over 8 bases. Germline-derived CDR1 and CDR2 are SGHAT and FQNNGV. Trimming took 5 bases from V and 4 from J; bases not matched to a gene: 4. CDR3 length: 14 amino acids. The CDR3 bases are TGTGCCAGCAGCGCCGGGACTAGATACAATGAGCAGTTCTTC. This translates into CASSAGTRYNEQFF.

The genes are TRBV5-1 and TRBJ1-2; 9 nucleotides line up with TRBD1. After removal of 4 bases from V and 6 bases from J, the junction contained 4 bases not matched to a gene. The CDR3 runs to 13 residues. Germline CDR1 reads SGHRS; CDR2 reads YFSETQ. The CDR3 nucleotides are TGCGCCAGCAGCCCCGGGACAGGGAATGGCTACACCTTC. It is translated as CASSPGTGNGYTF.

As DNA, the CDR3 is TGTGCCTGGACGGGGGGGGCTACCGGGGAGCTGTTTTTT. Translating gives CAWTGGATGELFF. This chain connects TRBV30 to TRBJ2-2; TRBD2 matches 8 bases. The CDR3 loop spans 13 amino acids. V trimming: 4 bases; J trimming: 5 bases; junction bases outside the gene matches: 3. Germline CDR1 GTSNPN, CDR2 SVGIG (reference sequence). Using reference TRBV30 and TRBJ2-2 for the parts outside the CDR3, the full variable domain is SQTIHQWPATLVQPVGSPLSLECTVEGTSNPNLYWYRQAAGRGLQLLFYSVGIGQISSEVPQNLSASRPQDRQFILSSKKLLLSDSGFYLCAWTGGATGELFFGEGSRLTVL.